This TCR beta chain was captured by sequencing in a study of cytomegalovirus exposure and HLA in healthy donors. PCR amplification relied on 60 Vbeta primers (plus 13 Jbeta primers). This table comes from immunoSEQ multiplex PCR, and its TCRdb copy is limited to in-frame clones, with some not included. The table lists around 220,000 clones, less than 85% of them singletons. A word on this clone: The antigen is not known.

General study findings and limits: High specificity and sensitivity for cytomegalovirus status were reported for the classifier.

Trimming removed 4 bases from V and 1 base from J, with 19 bases in between. The germline V gene has CDR1 SGHDN and CDR2 FVKESK. This CDR3 spans 17 amino acids. The receptor comes from a girl aged 2-10 years in good health and CMV-seronegative. Sequencing input: PBMCs. The V gene is TRBV14, the J gene TRBJ1-1; possibly TRBD1 for D (6 bases). CDR3: CASSLPRGTGRNTEAFF. CDR3 coding DNA: TGTGCCAGCAGCCTCCCGCGAGGTACAGGGAGGAACACTGAAGCTTTCTTT.